This is a list of T cell receptor beta chains from one sample in a study of cytomegalovirus exposure and HLA in healthy donors. Data came from immunoSEQ multiplex PCR; TCRdb stores just in-frame clones and leaves some out. The data contain 150,000 to 200,000 clones, roughly 80% of them singletons. The sample consisted of PBMCs. Receptor source: a middle-aged woman in good health and CMV-seropositive. Both conserved end residues are part of each CDR3. Each record gives: CDR3 protein, CDR3 DNA, CDR3 length, D gene, clone size, V gene, J gene. The D gene is left open where the match is weak. Size values are once, few and many counts, or a class for expanded clones, and some rows have none.

CASSYKNTGELFF	TGTGCCAGCAGCTATAAGAACACCGGGGAGCTGTTTTTT	13	-	-	TRBV5-4	TRBJ2-2
CASSEAGTGWSGYTF	TGTGCCAGCTCAGAAGCCGGGACAGGGTGGAGTGGCTACACCTTC	15	TRBD1	-	TRBV18	TRBJ1-2
CASSLSRTGGLLGYGYTF	TGTGCCAGCAGTTTAAGTCGGACAGGGGGCCTGCTCGGCTATGGCTACACCTTC	18	TRBD1	-	TRBV28	TRBJ1-2
CASSQDPGTGGNIQYF	TGTGCCAGCAGCCAAGATCCCGGGACAGGGGGAAACATTCAGTACTTC	16	TRBD1	-	TRBV4-2	TRBJ2-4
CASSLGHLQDEQFF	TGCGCCAGCAGCTTGGGACACCTGCAGGATGAGCAGTTCTTC	14	-	-	TRBV5-1	TRBJ2-1
CASSTPAARTGELFF	TGTGCCAGTAGTACCCCCGCAGCCAGGACCGGGGAGCTGTTTTTT	15	-	-	TRBV19	TRBJ2-2
CSSSLGLAGVADTQYF	TGTTCCAGCAGCTTAGGACTAGCGGGAGTTGCAGATACGCAGTATTTT	16	TRBD2	-	TRBV7-9	TRBJ2-3
CASRRLAAGVDTQYF	TGTGCCAGCAGGCGTCTAGCGGCGGGTGTAGATACGCAGTATTTT	15	TRBD2	-	TRBV2	TRBJ2-3
CASSLRGLLYEQYF	TGTGCCAGCAGTTTACGGGGACTCCTCTACGAGCAGTACTTC	14	-	-	TRBV27	TRBJ2-7
CASRYGQGAWQPQHF	TGTGCCAGCAGATACGGACAGGGGGCCTGGCAGCCCCAGCATTTT	15	TRBD1	few	TRBV28	TRBJ1-5
CASSLRTGKSDTQYF	TGTGCCAGCAGCCTCCGGACAGGGAAGTCAGATACGCAGTATTTT	15	TRBD1	-	TRBV4-2	TRBJ2-3
CASSQAGQGTEAFF	TGTGCCAGCAGCCAAGCGGGACAGGGGACTGAAGCTTTCTTT	14	TRBD1	-	TRBV4-2	TRBJ1-1
CASSLGLAGEGETQYF	TGTGCCAGCAGCTTAGGGCTAGCGGGAGAGGGGGAGACCCAGTACTTC	16	TRBD2	few	TRBV7-6	TRBJ2-5
CASSLGLAGGYNEQFF	TGTGCCAGCAGCTTGGGACTAGCGGGAGGTTACAATGAGCAGTTCTTC	16	TRBD2	-	TRBV11-1	TRBJ2-1
CASSSRTEVTNYGYTF	TGCGCCAGCAGCTCCCGGACAGAAGTTACGAACTATGGCTACACCTTC	16	-	-	TRBV5-1	TRBJ1-2
CASSPNSLGTGGHEQYF	TGTGCCAGCTCACCGAACTCTTTGGGGACAGGGGGCCACGAGCAGTACTTC	17	TRBD1	-	TRBV18	TRBJ2-7
CASSPRQEGGDTEAFF	TGTGCCAGCAGCCCCCGTCAAGAGGGGGGGGACACTGAAGCTTTCTTT	16	-	-	TRBV4-2	TRBJ1-1
CASSFSLNSGANVLTF	TGTGCCAGCAGCTTCTCCTTAAACTCTGGGGCCAACGTCCTGACTTTC	16	-	few	TRBV7-9	TRBJ2-6
CASSLQSSGANVLTF	TGCGCCAGCAGCTTGCAGTCTTCTGGGGCCAACGTCCTGACTTTC	15	-	-	TRBV5-1	TRBJ2-6
CASSNRGHTEAFF	TGTGCCAGCTCTAACAGGGGGCACACTGAAGCTTTCTTT	13	TRBD1	-	TRBV6-1	TRBJ1-1
CAISATGGLEQYF	TGTGCCATCAGTGCGACAGGGGGCTTAGAGCAGTACTTC	13	TRBD1	few	TRBV10-3	TRBJ2-7
CASRGSTRAETQYF	TGTGCCAGCAGGGGCTCGACTAGAGCAGAGACCCAGTACTTC	14	-	few	TRBV6-1	TRBJ2-5
CASSFGETQYF	TGTGCCAGCAGCTTCGGGGAGACCCAGTACTTC	11	-	-	TRBV11-2	TRBJ2-5
CAISVEQPNTEAFF	TGTGCCATCAGTGTCGAACAACCGAACACTGAAGCTTTCTTT	14	-	-	TRBV10-3	TRBJ1-1
CASVWGLLNEQFF	TGTGCCAGTGTATGGGGACTACTCAATGAGCAGTTCTTC	13	TRBD2	-	TRBV2	TRBJ2-1
CASSYSGSGGTYEQYF	TGTGCCAGCAGTTACTCGGGGTCGGGAGGGACGTACGAGCAGTACTTC	16	TRBD2	-	TRBV6-5	TRBJ2-7
CARGGDTEAFF	TGTGCCCGAGGGGGGGACACTGAAGCTTTCTTT	11	-	-	TRBV30	TRBJ1-1